This T cell receptor (beta chain) came from a study of blood T cell repertoires in COVID-19. Trimming took off 2 bases at V and 3 bases at J, with 11 bases between the two ends. The CDR3 consists of 16 residues. Germline V gene sequence: CDR1 LNHDA, CDR2 SQIVND (reference sequence). This clone was seen a few times. Original processing notes: Amplifying reference gene primers gave estimates of nucleated cell counts. Clones were read by immunoSEQ multiplex PCR, and TCRdb kept only the in-frame ones, dropping some. D and trimming come from the DNA, and the V and J calls and clone size come from that table. The sample has approximately 240,000 clones; approximately 80% are singletons.

The gene calls are TRBV19 and TRBJ1-6, with D tentatively TRBD1 (5 bases). The source of this sequence is an older woman with active or convalescent COVID-19. The sequenced material came from peripheral blood. CDR3 in DNA: TGTGCCAGTAGTATACAAACAGGTTACTATAATTCACCCCTCCACTTT. Translated: CASSIQTGYYNSPLHF.